Listed here are 8 T cell receptor beta chains from one sample, sequenced in a study of T cell repertoires in cytomegalovirus infection. MiXCR, applied by TCRdb to the reads, yields one record per CDR3 protein. The sample carries approximately 76,000 distinct CDR3 sequences, about 24% recorded once. These receptors' targets are unknown. The sequences come from CD8+ T cells from cultured PBMCs, collected from culture after CMV antigen stimulation. Every receptor here comes from a human donor in good health (CMV status not recorded). Some clones in this sample may be carry-over from other donors' samples.

The chain couples TRBV6-2 or TRBV6-3 to TRBJ2-7, with 16 positions matching TRBD2. The CDR3 extends over 17 amino acids. Germline assignment: CDR1 MNHEY and CDR2 SVGEGT. The ends lost 2 bases at V and 5 bases at J; junction bases unmatched: 6. CDR3 residues: CASSYLGLAGGPDEQYF. In nucleotides, the CDR3 is TGTGCCAGCAGTTACCTGGGACTAGCGGGAGGGCCCGACGAGCAGTACTTC.

The chain uses TRBV7-3 and TRBJ2-2, with 8 nucleotides matching TRBD2. Trimming cost V 1 base and J 1 base; bases outside gene matches: 2. The CDR3 covers 16 residues. Germline V gives CDR1 SGHTA, CDR2 FQGTGA. The CDR3 is CASSLSGGLNTGELFF. The CDR3 nucleotides are TGTGCCAGCAGCTTAAGCGGGGGGCTGAACACCGGGGAGCTGTTTTTT.

This clonotype appeared a few times. The V gene is TRBV12-3 or TRBV12-4, the J gene TRBJ2-3; perhaps D is TRBD1 or TRBD2 (5 bases each). Trimming took 0 bases from V and 2 from J, leaving 6 bases between them. CDR3 length: 14 amino acids. The DNA for the CDR3 is TGTGCCAGCAGTTTAGCGGGGGTCACAGATACGCAGTATTTT. Translation: CASSLAGVTDTQYF.

This clonotype was seen ten or more times. The chain combines TRBV20-1 with TRBJ1-2, with 9 bases aligning to TRBD1. After removal of 5 bases from V and 2 bases from J, the junction contained 6 bases not matched to a gene. The CDR3 length is 14 residues. Germline V lookup: CDR1 DFQATT, CDR2 SNEGSKA (reference sequence). The CDR3 spells CSAPRTGANYGYTF. CDR3 nucleotides: TGCAGTGCTCCTAGGACAGGGGCGAACTATGGCTACACCTTC.

This clonotype was counted ten times or more. The chain uses TRBV4-1 and TRBJ2-7, with 7 bases lining up with TRBD2. The germline gives CDR1 MGHRA, CDR2 YSYEKL. V lost 0 bases to trimming and J lost 0 bases; unmatched junction nucleotides: 14. This CDR3 region has 19 residues. The CDR3 here is CASSQDRQTSYLLSYEQYF. As DNA, the CDR3 is TGCGCCAGCAGCCAAGATAGACAGACTAGCTACCTTCTCTCCTACGAGCAGTACTTC.

In its sample, this clonotype was seen a few times. J is TRBJ1-4 and V is TRBV6-6; TRBD1 might be the D (5 bases). The CDR3 has 14 residues. V lost 2 bases, J lost 11 bases, and 15 bases lay in between. Germline V gene lookup returns CDR1 MNHNY and CDR2 SVGAGI (reference sequence). CDR3: CASSYGGEDHKLFF. In DNA form, the CDR3 reads TGTGCCAGCAGTTACGGGGGGGAGGATCACAAACTGTTTTTT.

The rearrangement links TRBV20-1 to TRBJ2-7; 7 nucleotides line up with TRBD1. CDR3 length: 14 residues. The trim removed 3 bases at V and 2 bases at J, leaving 7 bases unmatched. The V gene's germline CDR1 is DFQATT and CDR2 SNEGSKA (reference sequence). The CDR3 region is CSASPGQHAYEQYF. DNA of the CDR3: TGCAGTGCTAGTCCGGGACAGCACGCCTACGAGCAGTACTTC.

This clonotype was observed a few times. J is TRBJ2-4 and V is TRBV9; 10 positions agree with TRBD2. V lost 0 bases and J lost 5; bases outside the gene matches: 5. Looked up from germline, CDR1 is SGDLS and CDR2 is YYNGEE. There are 16 residues in the CDR3. The CDR3 region is CASSVAKRGGENIQYF. For the CDR3, the DNA is TGTGCCAGCAGCGTAGCGAAGCGGGGGGGCGAAAACATTCAGTACTTC.